This note documents a single T cell receptor beta chain sequence. The sample is drawn from a study of blood T cell repertoires in COVID-19. Study background: PBMCs, B-cell-depleted T cells, or T cells were the source of the cDNA or gDNA that made up the material.

Authors' processing steps: Estimates of nucleated cell counts were drawn from the amplification of reference gene primers. Here immunoSEQ multiplex PCR was the method, and the copy in TCRdb shows in-frame clones only, minus some. V, J and clone size are taken as reported in that table, and D and trimming were inferred from the DNA itself. The table lists more than 85,000 clones, 80% of them singletons. With V trimmed by 5 bases and J by 4 bases, 6 bases remained unmatched. The germline V gene encodes CDR1 SGHRS and CDR2 YFSETQ. CDR3 length equals 14 residues. The specimen sequenced was peripheral blood. This rearrangement joins TRBV5-1 to TRBJ1-1, with 9 bases matching TRBD1. The sequence was collected from a human donor in a cohort sampled during active or convalescent COVID-19. CDR3 bases: TGCGCCAGCAGAGCCGGGACAGGGTCCACTGAAGCTTTCTTT. Its translation is CASRAGTGSTEAFF.